The 19 T cell receptor beta chains in this list originate from one sample, sequenced in a study of blood T cell repertoires in COVID-19. Produced via immunoSEQ multiplex PCR; TCRdb's table is partial and in-frame only. The sample records approximately 250,000 clones, more than 70% being singletons. Sequencing was performed on PBMCs or T cells enriched from blood (not recorded which). The receptors derive from an older woman in a cohort exposed to, infected with or recovered from COVID-19 (not recorded which).

The chain has TRBV28 and TRBJ1-6, with TRBD1 matching over 7 bases. V was clipped by 5 bases and J by 16 bases; unmatched bases: 8. Germline assignment: CDR1 MDHEN and CDR2 SYDVKM. This CDR3 spans 12 amino acids. CDR3 loop: CASSTSMTGLHF. CDR3 nucleotides: TGTGCCAGCAGTACCTCCATGACAGGGCTCCACTTT.

CDR3 DNA sequence: TGTGCCAGCAGCGCCCGGGACAGCTACGAGCAGTACTTC. Protein: CASSARDSYEQYF. This chain uses TRBV11-3 with TRBJ2-7; 7 bases agree with TRBD1. The germline gives CDR1 SGHNT, CDR2 YENEEA. This CDR3 region has 13 residues. The V gene end was trimmed by 5 bases and the J gene end by 3 bases; junction bases not matched to a gene: 4.

The chain recombines TRBV19 with TRBJ2-5; D might be TRBD2 (7 bases). Trimming took off 9 bases at V and 5 bases at J, with 19 bases between the two ends. Germline assignment: CDR1 LNHDA and CDR2 SQIVND (reference sequence). The CDR3 is made up of 14 amino acids. The CDR3 DNA sequence: TGTGCCAGCAGCTGGAAGGGGGGGATGGAGACCCAGTACTTC. Amino acid sequence: CASSWKGGMETQYF.

Notes on this clone: Within the sample, other DNA sequences also encode this same CDR3. The V call is TRBV28, the J call TRBJ2-5, with 7 bases lining up with TRBD1. Trimming took 2 bases from V and 5 from J; bases not matched to a gene: 2. Germline V CDR1 and CDR2: MDHEN, SYDVKM. The CDR3 loop spans 13 amino acids. CDR3 sequence: CASSLTGAETQYF. CDR3 nucleotides: TGTGCCAGCAGTTTAACAGGGGCCGAGACCCAGTACTTC.

V gene TRBV5-5 combines with J gene TRBJ1-4; D not certain. V was trimmed by 1 base and J by 5 bases, leaving 9 bases between them. This CDR3 spans 14 amino acids. Germline V lookup: CDR1 SGHKS, CDR2 YYEKEE (reference sequence). The CDR3 DNA is TGTGCCAGCAGCTTGAACCCCGCGAATGAAAAACTGTTTTTT. Translated, it gives CASSLNPANEKLFF.

The chain links TRBV30 to TRBJ2-5; 11 positions match TRBD2. This CDR3 spans 14 amino acids. The V gene end was trimmed by 3 bases and the J gene end by 5 bases; junction bases not matched to a gene: 5. Germline loops: CDR1 GTSNPN, CDR2 SVGIG (reference sequence). The CDR3, as DNA: TGTGCCTGGAGGGGTAGCGGGAGGGTCGAGACCCAGTACTTC. Encoded protein: CAWRGSGRVETQYF.

The chain combines TRBV11-1 with TRBJ1-1, with 11 bases aligning to TRBD1. The CDR3 totals 16 residues. From germline, CDR1 is SGHAT and CDR2 FQDESV (reference sequence). CDR3 coding DNA: TGTGCAGACCAGGACAGGGGGCTGCGGTCGAACACTGAAGCTTTCTTT. Translation gives CADQDRGLRSNTEAFF.

The rearrangement uses TRBV5-1 and TRBJ1-1; perhaps TRBD1 as D (6 bases). Germline V gives CDR1 SGHRS, CDR2 YFSETQ. CDR3 length equals 15 residues. V lost 4 bases and J 4 bases, leaving 17 bases between the germline ends. The CDR3 DNA is TGCGCCAGCAGCCCGGGACACGCCTCGGGCACTGAAGCTTTCTTT. Amino acids: CASSPGHASGTEAFF.

This clone was counted once. This sequence joins TRBV5-8 and TRBJ2-1; TRBD2 matches 10 bases. The germline CDR1 and CDR2 sequences are SGHTS and YDEGEE. Trimming cost V 5 bases and J 1 base; bases outside gene matches: 6. The CDR3 has 16 amino acids. CDR3 DNA sequence: TGTGCCAGCAGTTTGAGCGGGAGGGGGTCCTACAATGAGCAGTTCTTC. Protein sequence: CASSLSGRGSYNEQFF. Full variable domain (missing parts from reference TRBV5-8 and TRBJ2-1): EAGVTQSPTHLIKTRGQQATLRCSPISGHTSVYWYQQALGLGLQFLLWYDEGEERNRGNFPPRFSGRQFPNYSSELNVNALELEDSALYLCASSLSGRGSYNEQFFGPGTRLTVL.

The V call is TRBV4-1, the J call TRBJ2-3, with TRBD2 matching 7 bases. The CDR3 extends over 18 amino acids. Germline CDR1 is MGHRA and CDR2 is YSYEKL. After removal of 0 bases from V and 1 base from J, the junction contained 10 bases not matched to a gene. The CDR3 nucleotides read TGCGCCAGCAGCCAAGATCGGCGGCGGGAGTTACGCACAGATACGCAGTATTTT. This encodes CASSQDRRRELRTDTQYF.

The chain combines TRBV6-5 with TRBJ2-3; 9 bases align to TRBD2. Trimming at V came to 6 bases and at J to 4 bases, leaving 5 bases not matched to a gene. The CDR3 spans 14 residues. Germline assignment: CDR1 MNHEY and CDR2 SVGAGI. The CDR3 bases are TGTGCCAGCAGGCGGGAGGGCCGAGCAGATACGCAGTATTTT. Its protein is CASRREGRADTQYF.

This chain joins TRBV28 and TRBJ2-7; TRBD2 agrees at 11 bases. CDR3 length equals 15 residues. Unmatched junction bases numbered 9, after V lost 5 bases and J lost 6 bases. In germline, CDR1 is MDHEN, CDR2 SYDVKM. CDR3 nucleotide sequence: TGTGCCAGCAGTGACGCCCGTCTAGCGGGAGGCGAGCAGTACTTC. This gives the protein CASSDARLAGGEQYF. Full variable domain (missing parts from reference TRBV28 and TRBJ2-7): DVKVTQSSRYLVKRTGEKVFLECVQDMDHENMFWYRQDPGLGLRLIYFSYDVKMKEKGDIPEGYSVSREKKERFSLILESASTNQTSMYLCASSDARLAGGEQYFGPGTRLTVT.

This chain uses TRBV5-1 with TRBJ2-5; D is perhaps TRBD2 (5 bases). Trimming took off 1 base at V and 9 bases at J, with 19 bases between the two ends. The germline V gene encodes CDR1 SGHRS and CDR2 YFSETQ. The CDR3 consists of 15 residues. The CDR3 protein is CASSLLVLGNGAQYF. The CDR3 nucleotides are TGCGCCAGCAGCTTGTTAGTGTTGGGTAACGGGGCCCAGTACTTC.

This chain links TRBV28 with TRBJ1-6; D is undetermined. Germline values: CDR1 MDHEN, CDR2 SYDVKM. The CDR3 has 14 amino acids. V was cut by 5 bases and J by 5 bases, with 10 bases left in between. CDR3 residues: CASSRREDNSPLHF. In DNA form, the CDR3 reads TGTGCCAGCAGTCGTCGTGAGGATAATTCACCCCTCCACTTT.

The chain links TRBV7-9 to TRBJ1-3, with TRBD1 as a possible D gene (5 bases). Looked up from germline, CDR1 is SEHNR and CDR2 is FQNEAQ (reference sequence). The length of the CDR3 is 15 residues. Trimming shortened V by 6 bases and J by 2 bases, and 14 bases separated the two germline ends. The CDR3, as DNA: TGTGCCAGCAGACCAGCGGGGGGGACTGGAAACACCATATATTTT. Its protein is CASRPAGGTGNTIYF.

The rearrangement joins TRBV19 to TRBJ2-7; the match to TRBD1 covers 9 bases. The V segment lost 5 bases and the J segment 4 bases; nucleotides outside the gene matches: 6. This CDR3 spans 14 amino acids. Germline V lookup: CDR1 LNHDA, CDR2 SQIVND (reference sequence). CDR3 protein: CASSRTGEIYEQYF. For the CDR3, the DNA is TGTGCCAGTAGTCGGACAGGGGAAATATACGAGCAGTACTTC.

This clone has only one observation. The chain has TRBV27 and TRBJ2-3; D unclear. The V end lost 6 bases, the J end lost 1 base, and 11 bases lay between the germline ends. Germline V CDR1 and CDR2: MNHEY, SMNVEV (reference sequence). The length of the CDR3 is 14 residues. The CDR3 here is CASSLRNRTDTQYF. DNA of the CDR3: TGTGCCAGCAGCCTACGAAACCGCACAGATACGCAGTATTTT.

This clone has more than one count but fewer than ten. The chain is built from TRBV4-2 and TRBJ1-2; 12 nucleotides agree with TRBD1. Germline V CDR1 and CDR2: LGHNA, YNFKEQ. The CDR3 has 16 amino acids. V shed 1 base, J shed 13 bases, and the junction held 13 bases outside the gene matches. The CDR3 sequence is CASSQAPGQGAELATF. The CDR3 coding sequence is TGTGCCAGCAGCCAAGCACCGGGACAGGGGGCGGAACTGGCCACCTTC.

V usage is TRBV6-4 and J usage is TRBJ2-2; a possible D gene is TRBD2 (5 bases). There are 14 residues in the CDR3. The V end was cut by 6 bases, the J end by 2 bases, with 10 bases between. The germline V gene encodes CDR1 MRHNA and CDR2 SNTAGT. The CDR3 region has the DNA TGTGCCAGCAGACGGGAAGCTAACACCGGGGAGCTGTTTTTT. Its translation: CASRREANTGELFF.